Following are 23 T cell receptor beta chains from one sample sequenced in a study (dated by TCRdb to between 2014 and 2017). Library generation was performed with 5' RACE. The sample was run on an Illumina MiSeq. The raw public data were reprocessed by TCRdb itself: fastp quality trimming at Q25, MiXCR clonotype calling, in-frame beta chains only. Rows are unified per CDR3 protein, each entry keeping the most common DNA and genes. This sample lists approximately 12,000 distinct CDR3 sequences; 40% to 55% were detected once. Around an eighth of the sample belongs to the ten largest clones. The source material was tumor-infiltrating naive CD4+ T cells sorted from the breast tumor. The meaning of the sample's cell subset or site label: naive CD4+ T cells, CD4+CD45RA+CD25-. These receptors all stem from a female donor with breast cancer.

This clonotype was counted once. This CDR3 is CASSLGAYEQYF. CDR3 DNA sequence: TGTGCCAGCAGCCTAGGAGCCTACGAGCAGTACTTC. This chain joins TRBV7-2 and TRBJ2-7; D ambiguous. The V end was cut by 5 bases, the J end by 2 bases, with 7 bases between. The CDR3 extends over 12 amino acids. Germline assignment: CDR1 SGHTA and CDR2 FQGNSA.

A word on this clonotype: This may arise from a read error, as a much more abundant clone is one base away. J is TRBJ2-1 and V is TRBV20-1, with D hard to call. The DNA matches TRBJ2-7 better at its end, which makes the J call doubtful. Germline loops: CDR1 DFQATT, CDR2 SNEGSKA (reference sequence). CDR3 size: 11 residues. This CDR3 reads CSVSVPNEQYF. In DNA, the CDR3 is TGCAGTGTATCAGTCCCCAATGAGCAGTACTTC.

This clonotype was observed a handful of times. This chain uses TRBV10-3 with TRBJ1-4; the D gene is possibly TRBD1 (6 bases). The CDR3 has 13 amino acids. V lost 8 bases to trimming and J lost 4 bases, with 11 bases between them. Per germline, CDR1 ENHRY and CDR2 SYGVKD. In DNA, the CDR3 is TGTGCCATCCAAGACAGGAATAATGAAAAACTGTTTTTT. Translated, it gives CAIQDRNNEKLFF.

The rearrangement uses TRBV6-9 and TRBJ1-2; D uncertain. Germline V gene data show CDR1 as MNHGY and CDR2 as SVAAGI. V gave up 10 bases and J gave up 2 bases, with 11 bases separating them. CDR3 length equals 12 residues. Written as DNA, the CDR3 is TGTGCCAATGGACCGTCCAACTATGGCTACACCTTC. It codes for CANGPSNYGYTF.

This clonotype was picked up a small number of times. This chain's CDR3 is CATTNALETEAFF. For the CDR3, the DNA is TGTGCCACTACGAACGCCCTAGAGACTGAAGCTTTCTTT. The rearrangement links TRBV10-3 to TRBJ1-1; no clear D gene. CDR1 is ENHRY and CDR2 is SYGVKD in the germline V gene. The V end lost 10 bases, the J end lost 5 bases, and 17 bases lay between the germline ends. This CDR3 region has 13 residues.

This chain links TRBV7-2 with TRBJ2-3; D unresolved. V was shortened by 1 base and J by 4 bases, with 9 bases between the two germline ends. There are 14 residues in the CDR3. Germline-derived CDR1 and CDR2 are SGHTA and FQGNSA. CDR3 in DNA: TGTGCCAGCAGCTTAGATTGGCTCTCAGATACGCAGTATTTT. Residues: CASSLDWLSDTQYF.

V gene TRBV6-5 combines with J gene TRBJ2-1; D unclear. Between the trimmed V and J ends, which lost 2 bases and 8 bases, there was a span of 7 bases. The V gene's germline CDR1 is MNHEY and CDR2 SVGAGI. This CDR3 comprises 12 residues. In DNA, the CDR3 is TGTGCCAGCAGTTACAAAGATGATGAGCAGTTCTTC. Protein sequence: CASSYKDDEQFF.

This clonotype occurred once. The rearrangement joins TRBV30 to TRBJ1-6; tentative D call: TRBD1 (5 bases). Germline assignment: CDR1 GTSNPN and CDR2 SVGIG (reference sequence). V was pared by 2 bases and J by 13 bases, with 21 bases between. The CDR3 runs 15 residues. CDR3 nucleotide sequence: TGTGCCTGGAGTCACTCGGGGCCCTCGGGTTCGCCCCTCCACTTT. Its protein product is CAWSHSGPSGSPLHF.

This sequence joins TRBV5-6 and TRBJ2-7; TRBD2 is a possible D gene (5 bases). Between the trimmed V and J ends, which lost 2 bases and 4 bases, there was a span of 10 bases. CDR3 size: 13 residues. The germline V gene encodes CDR1 SGHDT and CDR2 YYEEEE. DNA for the CDR3: TGTGCCAGCAGCTTAGGTGAGGGTTACGAGCAGTACGTC. Amino acids: CASSLGEGYEQYV.

V usage is TRBV4-1 and J usage is TRBJ2-1, with D perhaps TRBD1 or TRBD2 (5 bases each). CDR1 and CDR2 (germline): MGHRA, YSYEKL. V lost 6 bases and J lost 6, with 21 bases in between. This CDR3 has 16 residues. CDR3 nucleotides: TGCGCCAGCAGAATCCGGGACGCGCACCCCCTCAATGAGCAGTTCTTC. It translates to CASRIRDAHPLNEQFF.

This clonotype showed up just a few times. This rearrangement joins TRBV29-1 to TRBJ2-1, with D possibly being TRBD2 (5 bases). Germline V gives CDR1 SQVTM, CDR2 ANQGSEA. Trimming left V 4 bases short and J 1 base short, with 11 bases between. The length of the CDR3 is 14 residues. This chain's CDR3 is CSVASGNSYNEQFF. The CDR3 DNA reads TGCAGCGTTGCCTCGGGAAATTCCTACAATGAGCAGTTCTTC.

V is TRBV7-2 and J is TRBJ2-2; no clear D. Germline V gives CDR1 SGHTA, CDR2 FQGNSA. Trimming shortened V by 2 bases and J by 5 bases, and 9 bases separated the two germline ends. This CDR3 region has 14 residues. The CDR3 region has the DNA TGTGCCAGCAGCTTACCACTACATACCGGGGAGCTGTTTTTT. Encoded protein: CASSLPLHTGELFF.

V is TRBV5-1 and J is TRBJ2-1, with 9 positions matching TRBD2. Germline V gene sequence: CDR1 SGHRS, CDR2 YFSETQ. The CDR3 extends over 17 amino acids. The V segment lost 1 base and the J segment 8 bases; nucleotides outside the gene matches: 13. The CDR3 sequence is CASSLTSGSPGFDEQFF. In DNA, the CDR3 is TGCGCCAGCAGCTTGACTAGCGGGTCCCCCGGCTTCGATGAGCAGTTCTTC.

A single count supports this clonotype. The junction differs from germline at one of its ends, possibly a read error. The chain uses TRBV6-5 and TRBJ1-3; D is uncertain. The CDR3 totals 14 residues. Germline CDR1 is MNHEY and CDR2 is SVGAGI. The CDR3, as DNA: TGTGCCAGCAGGGAGTTACTCTCTGGAAACACCATGTATTTT. Translation gives CASRELLSGNTMYF.

The J gene is TRBJ2-3, the V gene TRBV6-5; 7 bases fit TRBD2. The CDR3 is made up of 16 amino acids. The J segment lost 3 bases and the V segment lost 2 bases, leaving 8 bases of the junction unmatched. The V gene's germline CDR1 is MNHEY and CDR2 SVGAGI. The chain's CDR3 is CASSYTLGRETDTQYF. The CDR3 DNA is TGTGCCAGCAGTTACACACTTGGGAGGGAGACAGATACGCAGTATTTT.

This chain uses TRBV29-1 with TRBJ2-2, with 7 bases matching TRBD1. Germline lookup yields CDR1 SQVTM and CDR2 ANQGSEA. The CDR3 extends over 14 amino acids. V gave up 4 bases and J gave up 3 bases; unmatched junction bases: 5. The CDR3 DNA follows: TGCAGCGTTGGGAACAGGGGCCACACCGGGGAGCTGTTTTTT. It encodes CSVGNRGHTGELFF.

V usage is TRBV20-1 and J usage is TRBJ1-5; TRBD1 is a possible D gene (6 bases). Germline CDR1 reads DFQATT; CDR2 reads SNEGSKA (reference sequence). V lost 0 bases and J 3 bases, leaving 18 bases between the germline ends. The CDR3 has 17 amino acids. The DNA for the CDR3 is TGCAGTGCTAGAGAACGATATGCAGGGGCGATCAATCAGCCCCAGCATTTT. Translation gives CSARERYAGAINQPQHF.

This clonotype was seen a single time. As DNA, the CDR3 is TGTGCCAGCACCACGTGGGCTTTGAGCACAGATACGCAGTATTTT. Translation gives CASTTWALSTDTQYF. V gene TRBV12-3 or TRBV12-4 combines with J gene TRBJ2-3; D call uncertain. V lost 7 bases and J 0 bases, leaving 14 bases between the germline ends. The CDR3 spans 15 residues.

V is TRBV7-8 and J is TRBJ2-2; a weak D match, TRBD2 (5 bases). The V and J ends lost 3 bases and 6 bases respectively, with 11 bases between them. Germline V gene lookup returns CDR1 SGHVS and CDR2 FQNEAQ. The CDR3 runs 14 residues. This CDR3 is CASSLMEVSGELFF. In DNA form, the CDR3 reads TGTGCCAGCAGCTTGATGGAGGTTTCCGGGGAGCTGTTTTTT.

Turning to this clonotype: Just one base apart from a much larger clone, this may be a read error. The CDR3 DNA reads as TGTGCCAGCAGCTTTAGCAGGAGAACCTACAATGAGCAGTTCTTC. This codes for CASSFSRRTYNEQFF. The V and J genes are TRBV11-2 and TRBJ2-1, with D hard to call. The ends were cut back, 3 bases at V and 2 bases at J, with 11 bases in the middle. Germline V gives CDR1 SGHAT, CDR2 FQNNGV. The CDR3 is 15 residues long.

This clonotype was picked up a small number of times. The J gene is TRBJ2-7, the V gene TRBV7-2; D is unclear. Germline CDR1 reads SGHTA; CDR2 reads FQGNSA. Trimming stripped 2 bases from V and 7 bases from J, with 12 bases between. The CDR3 consists of 13 residues. The CDR3 nucleotides are TGTGCCAGCAGCTTAATCGCAGGTCAGGAGCAGTACTTC. This sequence encodes CASSLIAGQEQYF.

This clonotype appeared a few times. The chain joins TRBV20-1 to TRBJ2-3, with TRBD1 as a possible D gene (7 bases). The V end was cut by 1 base, the J end by 5 bases, with 10 bases between. From germline, CDR1 is DFQATT and CDR2 SNEGSKA (reference sequence). The CDR3 is 13 amino acids. CDR3 residues: CSARGQGGDTQYF. CDR3 nucleotides: TGCAGTGCTAGAGGGCAGGGGGGAGATACGCAGTATTTT.

This clonotype was seen more than once but under ten times. The V and J genes are TRBV10-3 and TRBJ2-2, with D hard to call. Trimming cost V 2 bases and J 3 bases, with 7 bases left between them. CDR1 and CDR2 (germline): ENHRY, SYGVKD. The CDR3 covers 14 residues. As DNA, the CDR3 is TGTGCCATCAGTGAGGTGCGCGACACCGGGGAGCTGTTTTTT. This sequence encodes CAISEVRDTGELFF.